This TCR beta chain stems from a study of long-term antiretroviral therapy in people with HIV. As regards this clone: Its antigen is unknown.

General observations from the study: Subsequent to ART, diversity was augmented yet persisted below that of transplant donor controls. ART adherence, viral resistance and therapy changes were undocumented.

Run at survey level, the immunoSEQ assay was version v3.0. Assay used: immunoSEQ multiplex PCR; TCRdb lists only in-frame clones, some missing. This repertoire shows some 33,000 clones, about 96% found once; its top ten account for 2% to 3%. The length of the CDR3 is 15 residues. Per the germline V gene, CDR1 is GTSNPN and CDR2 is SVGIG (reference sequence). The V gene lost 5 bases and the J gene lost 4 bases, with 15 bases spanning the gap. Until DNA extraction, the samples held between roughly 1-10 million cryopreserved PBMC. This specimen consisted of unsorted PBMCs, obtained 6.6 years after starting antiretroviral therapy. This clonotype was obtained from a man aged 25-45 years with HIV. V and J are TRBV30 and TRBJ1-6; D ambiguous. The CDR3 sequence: CAWPLILGYNSPLHF. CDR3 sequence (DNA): TGTGCCTGGCCCCTAATTTTGGGTTATAATTCACCCCTCCACTTT. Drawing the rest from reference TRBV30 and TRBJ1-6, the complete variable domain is SQTIHQWPATLVQPVGSPLSLECTVEGTSNPNLYWYRQAAGRGLQLLFYSVGIGQISSEVPQNLSASRPQDRQFILSSKKLLLSDSGFYLCAWPLILGYNSPLHFGNGTRLTVT.